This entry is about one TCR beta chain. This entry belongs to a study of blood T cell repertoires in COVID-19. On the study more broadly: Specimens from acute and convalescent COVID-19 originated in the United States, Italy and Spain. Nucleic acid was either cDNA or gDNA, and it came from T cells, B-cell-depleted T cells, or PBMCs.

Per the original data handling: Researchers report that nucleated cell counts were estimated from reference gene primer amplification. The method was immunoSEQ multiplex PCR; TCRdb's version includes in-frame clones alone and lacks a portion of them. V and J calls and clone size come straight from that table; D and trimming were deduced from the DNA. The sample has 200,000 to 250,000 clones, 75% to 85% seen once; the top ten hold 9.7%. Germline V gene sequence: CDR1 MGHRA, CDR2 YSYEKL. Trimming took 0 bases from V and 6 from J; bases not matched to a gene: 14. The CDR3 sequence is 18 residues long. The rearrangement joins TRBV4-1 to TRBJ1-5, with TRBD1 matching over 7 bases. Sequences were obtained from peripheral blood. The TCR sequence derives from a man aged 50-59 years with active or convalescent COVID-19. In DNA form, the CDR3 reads TGCGCCAGCAGCCAAGAAACTACTTTCGGACAGGCGAGTCAGCCCCAGCATTTT. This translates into CASSQETTFGQASQPQHF.